What follows are 26 T cell receptor beta chains derived from one specimen sequenced in a study of blood T cell repertoires in COVID-19 (dated by TCRdb to the early 2020s). The library was made by the immunoSEQ multiplex PCR assay. What TCRdb holds here is the immuneACCESS table cut down to in-frame rearrangements. Part of the clones is not present; checked against another copy, under half of the missing clones reflect an unresolved V gene, and the others are unexplained. In all, the sample holds about 140,000 clones, and approximately 85% of those were seen once. The ten largest clones add up to roughly 2.9% of the sample. Sequenced material: peripheral blood. The receptors were sampled from a man aged 50 to 60 with acute or convalescent COVID-19.

This chain uses TRBV28 with TRBJ1-5; perhaps TRBD1 as D (5 bases). The germline V gene has CDR1 MDHEN and CDR2 SYDVKM. The CDR3 contains 15 residues. Trimming pared 6 bases from V and 3 bases from J, leaving 15 bases between. As DNA, the CDR3 is TGTGCCAGCAGGATGCCCGGGGGAGACAATCAGCCCCAGCATTTT. Protein sequence: CASRMPGGDNQPQHF. Based on the CDR3 plus reference TRBV28 and TRBJ1-5, the full variable domain is DVKVTQSSRYLVKRTGEKVFLECVQDMDHENMFWYRQDPGLGLRLIYFSYDVKMKEKGDIPEGYSVSREKKERFSLILESASTNQTSMYLCASRMPGGDNQPQHFGDGTRLSIL.

The chain employs TRBV3-1 (or the pseudogene TRBV3-2) and TRBJ2-1; the match to TRBD2 covers 9 bases. The trim removed 0 bases at V and 8 bases at J, leaving 11 bases unmatched. Germline CDR1 LGHDT, CDR2 YNNKEL (reference sequence). The CDR3 sequence is 17 residues long. In nucleotides, the CDR3 is TGTGCCAGCAGCCAAGATCTCCCTAGCGGGGTAGGCGATGAGCAGTTCTTC. Protein: CASSQDLPSGVGDEQFF.

This clone has a single count. The chain is built from TRBV5-1 and TRBJ2-1, with 11 positions matching TRBD1. With V trimmed by 0 bases and J by 7 bases, 0 bases remained unmatched. The CDR3 loop spans 14 amino acids. The germline V gene has CDR1 SGHRS and CDR2 YFSETQ. DNA for the CDR3: TGCGCCAGCAGCTTGGGGGACAGGGGGAATGAGCAGTTCTTC. Translated: CASSLGDRGNEQFF.

V usage is TRBV19 and J usage is TRBJ2-2; 9 positions agree with TRBD1. The CDR3 length is 15 residues. V shed 5 bases and J 3 bases; nucleotides not matched to a gene: 4. Germline CDR1 LNHDA, CDR2 SQIVND (reference sequence). In nucleotides, the CDR3 is TGTGCCAGTAGTGTTGGGACAGGGTACACCGGGGAGCTGTTTTTT. This translates into CASSVGTGYTGELFF. The whole variable domain, remainder taken from reference TRBV19 and TRBJ2-2, is DGGITQSPKYLFRKEGQNVTLSCEQNLNHDAMYWYRQDPGQGLRLIYYSQIVNDFQKGDIAEGYSVSREKKESFPLTVTSAQKNPTAFYLCASSVGTGYTGELFFGEGSRLTVL.

The V and J genes are TRBV11-1 and TRBJ2-7, with TRBD1 matching over 9 bases. J gave up 3 bases and V 4 bases, and 4 bases lay outside the gene matches. Germline lookup yields CDR1 SGHAT and CDR2 FQDESV (reference sequence). CDR3 length: 14 amino acids. The CDR3 region has the DNA TGTGCCAGCAGCTATAGACAGGGGGTCTACGAGCAGTACTTC. Translating it yields CASSYRQGVYEQYF.

This chain joins TRBV3-1 (or the pseudogene TRBV3-2) and TRBJ2-5; D remains unclear. V lost 1 base and J lost 5, with 8 bases in between. Looked up from germline, CDR1 is LGHDT and CDR2 is YNNKEL (reference sequence). The CDR3 covers 13 residues. In DNA form, the CDR3 reads TGTGCCAGCAGCCAAGGTATTCGGGAGACCCAGTACTTC. This encodes CASSQGIRETQYF.

The chain links TRBV25-1 to TRBJ2-3; possibly TRBD2 for D (6 bases). The germline gives CDR1 MGHDK, CDR2 SYGVNS. Deletions cut 1 base from V and 6 bases from J, with 17 bases between. This CDR3 region has 16 residues. The CDR3 spells CASSESVSGGTDTQYF. CDR3 sequence (DNA): TGTGCCAGCAGTGAATCCGTCTCCGGGGGTACCGATACGCAGTATTTT.

This clone was seen more than once but under ten times. V and J are TRBV5-5 and TRBJ2-3; D not resolved. V was pared by 1 base and J by 0 bases, with 9 bases between. Per germline, CDR1 SGHKS and CDR2 YYEKEE (reference sequence). The CDR3 covers 15 residues. CDR3: CASSLWADSTDTQYF. The CDR3 DNA reads TGTGCCAGCAGCTTGTGGGCAGACAGCACAGATACGCAGTATTTT.

The chain links TRBV15 to TRBJ1-2, with 11 bases fitting TRBD1. There are 17 residues in the CDR3. CDR1 LNHNV and CDR2 YYDKDF come from the germline V gene (reference sequence). V shed 3 bases and J 8 bases; nucleotides not matched to a gene: 14. CDR3 residues: CATSRGGHGQGARGYTF. The DNA of the CDR3 is TGTGCCACCAGCAGGGGGGGGCACGGACAGGGGGCGCGCGGCTACACCTTC.

This rearrangement joins TRBV6-5 to TRBJ1-2; D gene uncertain. V lost 0 bases and J 5 bases, leaving 7 bases between the germline ends. The V gene's germline CDR1 is MNHEY and CDR2 SVGAGI. The CDR3 runs to 13 residues. The CDR3 bases are TGTGCCAGCAGTTACTCGTCGGAGTATGGCTACACCTTC. This translates into CASSYSSEYGYTF.

The rearrangement uses TRBV6-2 or TRBV6-3 and TRBJ2-3; 9 bases are shared with TRBD2. The CDR3 covers 15 residues. Per the germline V gene, CDR1 is MNHEY and CDR2 is SVGEGT. The V and J ends lost 6 bases and 2 bases, in that order; junction bases with no gene match: 6. For the CDR3, the DNA is TGTGCCAGCAGCCGGGGGACTAGCCTCACAGATACGCAGTATTTT. Protein: CASSRGTSLTDTQYF.

This rearrangement joins TRBV2 to TRBJ2-7; TRBD2 agrees at 7 bases. This CDR3 region has 15 residues. Per germline, CDR1 SNHLY and CDR2 FYNNEI. With 1 base clipped from V and 6 bases from J, the junction kept 9 bases outside the gene matches. This chain's CDR3 is CASSEGLWGGVEQYF. In DNA, the CDR3 is TGTGCCAGCAGTGAAGGCCTATGGGGAGGGGTCGAGCAGTACTTC.

The J gene is TRBJ2-6, the V gene TRBV14; 7 bases map to TRBD1. This CDR3 comprises 16 residues. V gave up 6 bases and J gave up 4 bases; unmatched junction bases: 9. Germline V gives CDR1 SGHDN, CDR2 FVKESK. DNA for the CDR3: TGTGCCAGCAGGCCAATCAGGGGGTCCGGGGCCAACGTCCTGACTTTC. Translating gives CASRPIRGSGANVLTF. The full variable domain, rest sourced from reference TRBV14 and TRBJ2-6, is EAGVTQFPSHSVIEKGQTVTLRCDPISGHDNLYWYRRVMGKEIKFLLHFVKESKQDESGMPNNRFLAERTGGTYSTLKVQPAELEDSGVYFCASRPIRGSGANVLTFGAGSRLTVL.

This clone has more than one count but fewer than ten. The rearrangement links TRBV5-4 to TRBJ1-2; 9 positions match TRBD1. In germline, CDR1 is SGHNT, CDR2 YYREEE (reference sequence). J lost 2 bases, V lost 3 bases, and 17 bases had no gene match. This CDR3 has 19 amino acids. The CDR3 loop reads CASSSPRQDRGRSNYGYTF. Written as DNA, the CDR3 is TGTGCCAGCAGCTCCCCGAGGCAGGACAGGGGACGATCGAACTATGGCTACACCTTC.

V is TRBV10-3 and J is TRBJ1-2; 8 bases are shared with TRBD1. Germline assignment: CDR1 ENHRY and CDR2 SYGVKD. V lost 0 bases and J lost 0; bases outside the gene matches: 6. The CDR3 consists of 17 residues. The CDR3 DNA reads as TGTGCCATCAGTGAGTCGAAAGGACAGGGCGCTAACTATGGCTACACCTTC. It codes for CAISESKGQGANYGYTF.

Here the CDR3 reads CASSLSGAGTSGRGRYEQYF. The CDR3 coding sequence is TGCGCCAGCAGCCTCAGCGGGGCAGGGACTAGCGGGAGAGGGAGGTACGAGCAGTACTTC. The chain carries TRBV5-1 and TRBJ2-7, with 14 bases fitting TRBD2. The V gene end was trimmed by 4 bases and the J gene end by 4 bases; junction bases not matched to a gene: 19. In germline, CDR1 is SGHRS, CDR2 YFSETQ. This CDR3 is built from 20 residues.

J is TRBJ1-1 and V is TRBV11-3; no definite D call. V was cut by 1 base and J by 4 bases, with 10 bases left in between. The CDR3 covers 14 residues. The germline gives CDR1 SGHNT, CDR2 YENEEA. CDR3 region: CASSLGGGATEAFF. DNA of the CDR3: TGTGCCAGCAGCTTAGGAGGAGGAGCCACTGAAGCTTTCTTT. The whole variable domain, filled in from reference TRBV11-3 and TRBJ1-1, reads EAGVVQSPRYKIIEKKQPVAFWCNPISGHNTLYWYLQNLGQGPELLIRYENEEAVDDSQLPKDRFSAERLKGVDSTLKIQPAELGDSAVYLCASSLGGGATEAFFGQGTRLTVV.

This chain uses TRBV23-1 with TRBJ1-1; 9 bases are a match to TRBD1. TRBV23-1 falls under the ORF class, with uncertain function. The CDR3 runs to 13 residues. The trim removed 6 bases at V and 1 base at J, leaving 0 bases unmatched. DNA of the CDR3: TGCGCCAGCAGGGGACAGGGGAACACTGAAGCTTTCTTT. Translated: CASRGQGNTEAFF.

This chain uses TRBV27 with TRBJ1-5; 7 bases line up with TRBD1. J lost 6 bases, V lost 1 base, and 9 bases had no gene match. Germline V gene lookup returns CDR1 MNHEY and CDR2 SMNVEV (reference sequence). The CDR3 has 16 amino acids. CDR3 in DNA: TGTGCCAGCAGTTTATGGGCCCAGGGGGGACGTCAGCCCCAGCATTTT. Translated, it gives CASSLWAQGGRQPQHF.

This rearrangement joins TRBV6-1 to TRBJ2-1; 9 bases fit TRBD1. V shed 1 base and J 15 bases; nucleotides not matched to a gene: 7. Germline V lookup: CDR1 MNHNS, CDR2 SASEGT. The CDR3 length is 13 residues. This CDR3 is CASSEVASTGGFF. In DNA form, the CDR3 reads TGTGCCAGCAGTGAAGTGGCCTCGACAGGGGGGTTCTTC.

V gene TRBV5-1 combines with J gene TRBJ2-1; D perhaps matches TRBD2 (6 bases). This CDR3 region has 16 residues. Germline-derived CDR1 and CDR2 are SGHRS and YFSETQ. V gave up 4 bases and J gave up 5 bases, with 19 bases separating them. CDR3: CASSRNVGLGDNEQFF. The CDR3 DNA reads as TGCGCCAGCAGCCGAAACGTGGGACTGGGTGACAATGAGCAGTTCTTC.

The chain couples TRBV3-1 (or the pseudogene TRBV3-2) to TRBJ2-5; 7 positions agree with TRBD1. The CDR3 totals 14 residues. V gave up 4 bases and J gave up 5 bases; unmatched junction bases: 7. The germline CDR1 and CDR2 sequences are LGHDT and YNNKEL (reference sequence). CDR3 amino acids: CASSLTGVRETQYF. CDR3 nucleotides: TGTGCCAGCAGCCTTACAGGGGTACGGGAGACCCAGTACTTC.

The chain has TRBV6-6 and TRBJ1-5; 9 positions agree with TRBD1. The V gene's germline CDR1 is MNHNY and CDR2 SVGAGI (reference sequence). CDR3 length: 16 residues. The V and J ends lost 0 bases and 5 bases, in that order; junction bases with no gene match: 5. The CDR3: CASSYSGTGRHQPQHF. CDR3 coding DNA: TGTGCCAGCAGTTACTCCGGGACAGGGAGGCATCAGCCCCAGCATTTT.

The CDR3 here is CASRTGTGSTDTQYF. In nucleotides, the CDR3 is TGCGCCAGCAGAACCGGGACAGGGAGCACAGATACGCAGTATTTT. This rearrangement joins TRBV5-1 to TRBJ2-3, with TRBD1 identical over 9 bases. The V gene end was trimmed by 5 bases and the J gene end by 0 bases; junction bases not matched to a gene: 4. Germline CDR1 and CDR2: SGHRS and YFSETQ. The CDR3 contains 15 residues.

The chain recombines TRBV11-2 with TRBJ1-1, with no clear D. V dropped 2 bases and J dropped 5 bases, with 15 bases sitting between them. This CDR3 has 15 residues. CDR1 is SGHAT and CDR2 is FQNNGV in the germline V gene. CDR3: CASSLWLSIPTEAFF. CDR3 nucleotide sequence: TGTGCCAGCAGCTTATGGTTGAGTATCCCTACTGAAGCTTTCTTT. Combining the CDR3 with reference TRBV11-2 and TRBJ1-1 gives the whole variable domain EAGVAQSPRYKIIEKRQSVAFWCNPISGHATLYWYQQILGQGPKLLIQFQNNGVVDDSQLPKDRFSAERLKGVDSTLKIQPAKLEDSAVYLCASSLWLSIPTEAFFGQGTRLTVV.

In DNA form, the CDR3 reads TGTGCCGGAGGGGGGGCTGATTCACCCCTCCACTTT. Translation gives CAGGGADSPLHF. J is TRBJ1-6 and V is TRBV5-4; D is possibly TRBD1 (6 bases). The CDR3 has 12 amino acids. Germline V gene data show CDR1 as SGHNT and CDR2 as YYREEE (reference sequence). V gave up 10 bases and J gave up 8 bases, with 13 bases separating them.